This passage covers 13 T cell receptor beta chains from one sample sequenced in a study of T-cell reconstitution after alpha-beta-depleted transplantation in children. Unique molecular identifiers were used to barcode this TCRbeta library. MiXCR, run by TCRdb on the PCR reads, gives a single entry per CDR3 protein. Of some 520,000 distinct CDR3 sequences listed, 32% are singletons. The sample was PBMCs from the stem cell graft donor, taken from the stem cell graft. These receptors originate from a human donor who donated a stem cell graft to a child with aplastic anemia.

This clonotype was seen only a few times. This chain links TRBV12-3 or TRBV12-4 with TRBJ2-3; D not resolved. This CDR3 region has 15 residues. The V end was cut by 2 bases, the J end by 0 bases, with 9 bases between. The CDR3 region has the DNA TGTGCCAGCAGTTTATGGGCATCTAGCACAGATACGCAGTATTTT. Amino acid sequence: CASSLWASSTDTQYF.

The chain links TRBV30 to TRBJ2-5; TRBD1 matches at 10 bases. The CDR3 length is 13 residues. Trimming removed 7 bases from V and 4 bases from J; junction bases left unmatched: 6. Germline V gene data show CDR1 as GTSNPN and CDR2 as SVGIG (reference sequence). The CDR3 DNA reads TGTGCCTCCCGGGACAGGGGAGTAGAGACCCAGTACTTC. This codes for CASRDRGVETQYF.

V usage is TRBV28 and J usage is TRBJ2-3; D perhaps matches TRBD1 (6 bases). The CDR3 extends over 15 amino acids. Trimming pared 3 bases from V and 5 bases from J, leaving 15 bases between. Germline CDR1 and CDR2: MDHEN and SYDVKM. In DNA, the CDR3 is TGTGCCAGCAGTTTGGGGCAGGGGTATGGAGATACGCAGTATTTT. Protein sequence: CASSLGQGYGDTQYF.

The V and J genes are TRBV5-5 and TRBJ1-4, with a possible D match to TRBD1 (6 bases). Trimming removed 2 bases from V and 7 bases from J, with 12 bases in between. The germline V gene has CDR1 SGHKS and CDR2 YYEKEE (reference sequence). The CDR3 spans 14 residues. The CDR3, as DNA: TGTGCCAGCAGCTTTGAGGGACATCGTGAAAAACTGTTTTTT. Translated: CASSFEGHREKLFF.

A remark on this clonotype: At one boundary the junction diverges from the germline segment, which might be a read error. The rearrangement uses TRBV6-1 and TRBJ1-5; 8 bases fit TRBD1. In germline, CDR1 is MNHNS, CDR2 SASEGT. The CDR3 has 15 residues. The CDR3 sequence is CASSEGQGLNQPQHF. In DNA, the CDR3 is TGTGCCAGCAGCGAAGGACAGGGCCTCAATCAGCCCCAGCATTTT.

The J gene is TRBJ1-5, the V gene TRBV18; D is unclear. The CDR3 length is 14 residues. V was cut by 6 bases and J by 6 bases, with 15 bases left in between. CDR1 and CDR2 (germline): KGHSH, LQKENI. CDR3 protein: CASSQTRGTQPQHF. DNA for the CDR3: TGTGCCAGCTCCCAAACCCGCGGCACTCAGCCCCAGCATTTT.

This rearrangement joins TRBV18 to TRBJ1-5; 7 bases align to TRBD1. CDR1 KGHSH and CDR2 LQKENI come from the germline V gene. V lost 5 bases and J lost 5; bases outside the gene matches: 6. The CDR3 is 14 amino acids. The CDR3 sequence: CASSAGQLDQPQHF. CDR3 sequence (DNA): TGTGCCAGCTCAGCGGGACAGCTCGATCAGCCCCAGCATTTT.

Only a few counts were recorded for this clonotype. The chain has TRBV30 and TRBJ2-7, with 8 bases lining up with TRBD1. This CDR3 spans 15 amino acids. Trimming cost V 3 bases and J 2 bases; bases outside gene matches: 9. CDR1 is GTSNPN and CDR2 is SVGIG in the germline V gene (reference sequence). The DNA for the CDR3 is TGTGCCTGGAGCGCTCAGGGGGCAGGACCCTACGAGCAGTACTTC. Translated: CAWSAQGAGPYEQYF.

The DNA of the CDR3 is TGTGCCAGCAGCAGGGACAGGGGAGATGGCTACACCTTC. This sequence encodes CASSRDRGDGYTF. The chain has TRBV5-5 and TRBJ1-2; 10 bases match TRBD1. This CDR3 region has 13 residues. Germline V lookup: CDR1 SGHKS, CDR2 YYEKEE (reference sequence). Trimming cost V 4 bases and J 6 bases; bases outside gene matches: 3.

This clonotype turned up a few times. V is TRBV4-2 and J is TRBJ1-3; 7 positions agree with TRBD1. The trim removed 0 bases at V and 6 bases at J, leaving 5 bases unmatched. The CDR3 totals 15 residues. The V gene's germline CDR1 is LGHNA and CDR2 YNFKEQ. This CDR3 is CASSQESRGPNTIYF. DNA for the CDR3: TGTGCCAGCAGCCAAGAATCGAGGGGGCCAAACACCATATATTTT.

This clonotype has only a few counts. This rearrangement joins TRBV25-1 to TRBJ1-2; D is ambiguous. V was trimmed by 8 bases and J by 2 bases, leaving 12 bases between them. The CDR3 loop spans 13 amino acids. Germline V lookup: CDR1 MGHDK, CDR2 SYGVNS. The CDR3 region has the DNA TGTGCCAGCTCCTCGCCGGTGAACTATGGCTACACCTTC. As protein: CASSSPVNYGYTF.

The V call is TRBV29-1, the J call TRBJ2-5; perhaps TRBD1 as D (5 bases). The CDR3 loop spans 12 amino acids. Trimming took 0 bases from V and 4 from J, leaving 6 bases between them. The V gene's germline CDR1 is SQVTM and CDR2 ANQGSEA. DNA of the CDR3: TGCAGCGTTGAAGACAGGGCAGAGACCCAGTACTTC. It is translated as CSVEDRAETQYF.

This chain links TRBV6-6 with TRBJ2-2, with D unresolved. The CDR3 contains 12 residues. Deletions cut 6 bases from V and 6 bases from J, with 8 bases between. The germline V gene has CDR1 MNHNY and CDR2 SVGAGI (reference sequence). DNA of the CDR3: TGTGCCAGCAGGTCTATAGCCGGGGAGCTGTTTTTT. Amino acids: CASRSIAGELFF.